The rows below give T cell receptor beta chains drawn from one sample of a study of long-term antiretroviral therapy in people with HIV. Sequencing used immunoSEQ multiplex PCR; TCRdb keeps in-frame clones, though not all of them. The sample records around 25,000 clones, approximately 80% being singletons. The sample consisted of unsorted PBMCs, taken 1.1 years before starting antiretroviral therapy. The source of these receptors is a woman aged 25-40 years with HIV. CDR3s include the opening cysteine and the closing phenylalanine or tryptophan. D genes are given only for firm matches. Clone size, where shown, is once, few, many, or a class for clones that have expanded.

J: TRBJ2-6
D: -
V: TRBV29-1
size: -
CDR3: CSVEEPGANVLTF
DNA: TGCAGCGTTGAAGAACCTGGGGCCAACGTCCTGACTTTC

J: TRBJ2-2
D: -
V: TRBV30
size: -
CDR3: CAWSIGTGELFF
DNA: TGTGCCTGGAGTATCGGGACCGGGGAGCTGTTTTTT

J: TRBJ1-3
D: -
V: TRBV28
size: once
CDR3: CASRELSSSGNTIYF
DNA: TGTGCCAGCAGAGAACTCTCGAGCTCTGGAAACACCATATATTTT

J: TRBJ2-1
D: -
V: TRBV7-6
size: -
CDR3: CASSLEYGGGGEQFF
DNA: TGTGCCAGCAGCTTAGAGTACGGCGGGGGCGGTGAGCAGTTCTTC

J: TRBJ2-1
D: -
V: TRBV5-1
size: -
CDR3: CASSLAGLYNEQFF
DNA: TGCGCCAGCAGCTTGGCTGGCCTCTACAATGAGCAGTTCTTC

J: TRBJ2-1
D: -
V: TRBV5-5
size: -
CDR3: CASSLGRKMAGSSYNEQFF
DNA: TGTGCCAGCAGCTTGGGCCGAAAAATGGCGGGGAGCTCCTACAATGAGCAGTTCTTC

J: TRBJ1-3
D: -
V: TRBV27
size: -
CDR3: CASSSLGVTGNTIYF
DNA: TGTGCCAGCAGTTCCCTAGGGGTCACTGGAAACACCATATATTTT

J: TRBJ1-1
D: -
V: TRBV7-2
size: once
CDR3: CASSRREGLNTEAFF
DNA: TGTGCCAGCAGCCGTCGTGAGGGCCTTAACACTGAAGCTTTCTTT

J: TRBJ1-5
D: -
V: TRBV30
size: once
CDR3: CAWSLVGSNQPQHF
DNA: TGTGCCTGGAGCCTCGTCGGTAGCAATCAGCCCCAGCATTTT

J: TRBJ1-2
D: -
V: TRBV20-1
size: -
CDR3: CSAGEGHGYTF
DNA: TGCAGTGCTGGGGAGGGGCATGGCTACACCTTC

J: TRBJ2-2
D: -
V: TRBV29-1
size: -
CDR3: CSVVFLAVHTGELFF
DNA: TGCAGCGTTGTATTTTTGGCAGTACACACCGGGGAGCTGTTTTTT

J: TRBJ2-1
D: TRBD2
V: TRBV29-1
size: -
CDR3: CSVEKRGAYNEQFF
DNA: TGCAGCGTTGAAAAGCGGGGGGCGTACAATGAGCAGTTCTTC

J: TRBJ1-3
D: -
V: TRBV14
size: once
CDR3: CASSWDRGNTIYF
DNA: TGTGCCAGCAGCTGGGACCGGGGAAACACCATATATTTT

J: TRBJ1-1
D: -
V: TRBV29-1
size: -
CDR3: CSAGRRLNTEAFF
DNA: TGCAGCGCTGGGAGGAGATTGAACACTGAAGCTTTCTTT

J: TRBJ2-7
D: -
V: TRBV11-2
size: -
CDR3: CASSLLVGPYEQYF
DNA: TGTGCCAGCAGCTTATTAGTTGGGCCCTACGAGCAGTACTTC

J: TRBJ2-5
D: -
V: TRBV5-1
size: -
CDR3: CASSLAGPQETQYF
DNA: TGCGCCAGCAGCCTTGCCGGACCCCAAGAGACCCAGTACTTC

J: TRBJ2-3
D: TRBD2
V: TRBV27
size: -
CDR3: CASSGRLAGDRDTQYF
DNA: TGTGCCAGCAGTGGAAGACTAGCGGGGGACCGAGATACGCAGTATTTT

J: TRBJ1-2
D: -
V: TRBV10-2
size: few
CDR3: CASSAEGPNYGYTF
DNA: TGCGCCAGCAGTGCAGAGGGTCCTAACTATGGCTACACCTTC

J: TRBJ1-1
D: -
V: TRBV6-1
size: -
CDR3: CASSEERYGNTEAFF
DNA: TGTGCCAGCAGTGAAGAGAGGTATGGGAACACTGAAGCTTTCTTT

J: TRBJ2-5
D: -
V: TRBV2
size: -
CDR3: CASSEGVTQYF
DNA: TGTGCCAGCAGTGAGGGGGTGACCCAGTACTTC

J: TRBJ1-1
D: -
V: TRBV27
size: -
CDR3: CASRWTANTEAFF
DNA: TGTGCCAGCAGGTGGACTGCGAACACTGAAGCTTTCTTT

J: TRBJ2-6
D: -
V: TRBV4-2
size: -
CDR3: CASSQVVPGANVLTF
DNA: TGTGCCAGCAGCCAAGTAGTTCCTGGGGCCAACGTCCTGACTTTC

J: TRBJ2-3
D: TRBD2
V: TRBV10-2
size: -
CDR3: CASQITGTSGGTTDTQYF
DNA: TGCGCCAGCCAAATTACCGGGACTAGCGGGGGGACGACAGATACGCAGTATTTT

J: TRBJ1-1
D: TRBD1
V: TRBV29-1
size: once
CDR3: CSARDRGDTEAFF
DNA: TGCAGCGCTCGGGACAGGGGAGACACTGAAGCTTTCTTT

J: TRBJ1-2
D: -
V: TRBV19
size: -
CDR3: CAGRTQLEDGYTF
DNA: TGTGCCGGAAGAACTCAGTTGGAGGATGGCTACACCTTC

J: TRBJ2-7
D: -
V: TRBV14
size: -
CDR3: CASSYATPGLEKRGQYF
DNA: TGTGCCAGCAGCTACGCCACTCCGGGATTGGAAAAACGCGGGCAGTACTTC

J: TRBJ2-5
D: -
V: TRBV15
size: once
CDR3: CATSLKGGMETQYF
DNA: TGTGCCACCAGCTTAAAAGGTGGGATGGAGACCCAGTACTTC

J: TRBJ2-3
D: -
V: TRBV6-1
size: -
CDR3: CATSLDTQYF
DNA: TGTGCCACTTCGTTGGATACGCAGTATTTT

J: TRBJ1-1
D: TRBD1
V: TRBV27
size: -
CDR3: CASKDRVRVNTEAFF
DNA: TGTGCCAGCAAGGACAGGGTAAGGGTGAACACTGAAGCTTTCTTT

J: TRBJ1-1
D: TRBD1
V: TRBV30
size: -
CDR3: CAWRSDRGTEAFF
DNA: TGTGCCTGGAGGTCCGACAGGGGGACTGAAGCTTTCTTT

J: TRBJ2-3
D: -
V: TRBV29-1
size: -
CDR3: CSVEGAAGGTDTQYF
DNA: TGCAGCGTTGAGGGGGCTGCCGGAGGCACAGATACGCAGTATTTT

J: TRBJ2-7
D: -
V: TRBV5-1
size: -
CDR3: CASSLDFSYEQYF
DNA: TGCGCCAGCAGCTTGGACTTTTCCTACGAGCAGTACTTC

J: TRBJ1-1
D: TRBD1
V: TRBV23-1
size: -
CDR3: CASSPIINGQDNTEAFF
DNA: TGCGCCAGCAGTCCAATTATAAACGGACAGGATAACACTGAAGCTTTCTTT

J: TRBJ1-1
D: -
V: TRBV5-4
size: -
CDR3: CASTQTGNTEAFF
DNA: TGTGCCAGCACCCAGACAGGGAACACTGAAGCTTTCTTT

J: TRBJ1-4
D: -
V: TRBV5-1
size: -
CDR3: CASSLEPEREKLFF
DNA: TGCGCCAGCAGCTTGGAACCCGAAAGAGAAAAACTGTTTTTT

J: TRBJ2-3
D: TRBD2
V: TRBV9
size: -
CDR3: CASSVVGSGGNTDTQYF
DNA: TGTGCCAGCAGCGTAGTAGGTAGCGGGGGAAACACAGATACGCAGTATTTT

J: TRBJ2-2
D: -
V: TRBV27
size: -
CDR3: CASSFGSRGGELFF
DNA: TGTGCCAGCAGTTTTGGGTCCCGGGGCGGGGAGCTGTTTTTT

J: TRBJ2-6
D: -
V: TRBV19
size: -
CDR3: CASMGSAISGANVLTF
DNA: TGTGCCAGTATGGGTTCAGCGATTTCTGGGGCCAACGTCCTGACTTTC

J: TRBJ2-1
D: TRBD2
V: TRBV9
size: -
CDR3: CASSVATSGFHEQFF
DNA: TGTGCCAGCAGCGTAGCGACTAGCGGGTTCCATGAGCAGTTCTTC